This TCR beta chain was obtained from a study of blood T cells in healthy people across ages. Concerning this clonotype itself: Its specificity is unknown.

Isolation per sample recovered at least 7 million PBMCs. Then a second PCR, running about 7 to 11 cycles, was carried out with a sample-barcoded 5' primer and a J-beta primer mix. Via MiXCR, TCRdb re-called the 5' RACE reads, giving one row per CDR3 protein. The sample holds some 1.5 million distinct CDR3 sequences; under 55% are singletons and the top ten take around 4%. Study observations and caveats: TCR beta diversity per million T cells fell roughly linearly with age.

The receptor comes from a woman between 18 and 29 years old in good health. The specimen was blood.

The CDR3 bases are TGTGCCAGCAGTTTCTCTACGGGAGTCCCCGACAATGAGCAGTTCTTC. Protein product: CASSFSTGVPDNEQFF. V is TRBV12-3 or TRBV12-4 and J is TRBJ2-1; D may be TRBD2 (6 bases). The V gene lost 3 bases and the J gene lost 5 bases, with 17 bases spanning the gap. The CDR3 is made up of 16 amino acids.